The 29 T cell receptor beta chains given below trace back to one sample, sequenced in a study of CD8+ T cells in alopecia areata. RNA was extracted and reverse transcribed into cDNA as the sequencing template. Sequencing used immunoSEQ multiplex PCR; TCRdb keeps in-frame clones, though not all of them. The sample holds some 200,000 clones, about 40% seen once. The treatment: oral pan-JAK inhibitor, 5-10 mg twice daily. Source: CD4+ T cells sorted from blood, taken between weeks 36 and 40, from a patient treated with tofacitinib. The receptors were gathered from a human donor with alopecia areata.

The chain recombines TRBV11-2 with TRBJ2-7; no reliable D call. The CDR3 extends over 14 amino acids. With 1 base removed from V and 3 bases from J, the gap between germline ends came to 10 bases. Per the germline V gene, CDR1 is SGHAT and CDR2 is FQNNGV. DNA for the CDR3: TGTGCCAGCAGCTTAGTGCCATGGCTCTACGAGCAGTACTTC. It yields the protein CASSLVPWLYEQYF.

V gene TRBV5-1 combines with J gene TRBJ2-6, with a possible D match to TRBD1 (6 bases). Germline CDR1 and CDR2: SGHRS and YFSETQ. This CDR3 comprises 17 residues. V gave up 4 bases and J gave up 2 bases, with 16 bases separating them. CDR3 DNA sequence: TGCGCCAGCAGCCCGTCCACAGGGTCGACTGGGGCCAACGTCCTGACTTTC. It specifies CASSPSTGSTGANVLTF.

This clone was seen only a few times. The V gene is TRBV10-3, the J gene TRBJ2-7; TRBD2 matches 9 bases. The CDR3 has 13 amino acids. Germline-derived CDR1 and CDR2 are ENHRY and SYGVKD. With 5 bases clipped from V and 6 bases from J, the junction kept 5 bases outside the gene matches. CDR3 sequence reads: CAISKREASEQYF. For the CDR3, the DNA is TGTGCCATCAGTAAGCGGGAGGCCTCCGAGCAGTACTTC.

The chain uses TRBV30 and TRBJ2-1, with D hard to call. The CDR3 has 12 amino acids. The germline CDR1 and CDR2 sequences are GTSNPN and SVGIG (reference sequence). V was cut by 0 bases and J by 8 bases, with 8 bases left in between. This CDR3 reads CAWSVGGYEQFF. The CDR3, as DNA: TGTGCCTGGAGTGTAGGTGGGTATGAGCAGTTCTTC. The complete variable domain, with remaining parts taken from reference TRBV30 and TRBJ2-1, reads SQTIHQWPATLVQPVGSPLSLECTVEGTSNPNLYWYRQAAGRGLQLLFYSVGIGQISSEVPQNLSASRPQDRQFILSSKKLLLSDSGFYLCAWSVGGYEQFFGPGTRLTVL.

CDR3 region: CASSVNPSGTQYF. Written as DNA, the CDR3 is TGTGCCAGCAGCGTAAACCCCAGCGGGACCCAGTACTTC. This chain links TRBV9 with TRBJ2-5; D possibly corresponds to TRBD2 (5 bases). The CDR3 runs to 13 residues. Trimming shortened V by 1 base and J by 7 bases, and 11 bases separated the two germline ends. Germline V gene lookup returns CDR1 SGDLS and CDR2 YYNGEE.

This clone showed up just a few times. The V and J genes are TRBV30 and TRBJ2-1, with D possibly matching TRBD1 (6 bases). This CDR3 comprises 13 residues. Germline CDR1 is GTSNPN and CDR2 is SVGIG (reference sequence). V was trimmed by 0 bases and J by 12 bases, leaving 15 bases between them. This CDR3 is CAWSVNRAGVQFF. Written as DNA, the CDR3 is TGTGCCTGGAGTGTGAACAGGGCTGGGGTGCAGTTCTTC.

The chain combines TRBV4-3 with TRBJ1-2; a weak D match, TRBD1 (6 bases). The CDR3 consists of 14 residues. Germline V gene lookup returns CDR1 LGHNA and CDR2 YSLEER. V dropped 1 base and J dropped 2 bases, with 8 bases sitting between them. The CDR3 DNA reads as TGCGCCAGCAGCCAAGCAGGGGCGAACTATGGCTACACCTTC. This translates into CASSQAGANYGYTF.

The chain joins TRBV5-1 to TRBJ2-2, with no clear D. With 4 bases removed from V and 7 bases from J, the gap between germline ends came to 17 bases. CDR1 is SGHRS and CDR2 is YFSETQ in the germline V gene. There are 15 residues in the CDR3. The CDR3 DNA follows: TGCGCCAGCAGCCTGGGGTCCGGATCTGGCGGGGAGCTGTTTTTT. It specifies CASSLGSGSGGELFF.

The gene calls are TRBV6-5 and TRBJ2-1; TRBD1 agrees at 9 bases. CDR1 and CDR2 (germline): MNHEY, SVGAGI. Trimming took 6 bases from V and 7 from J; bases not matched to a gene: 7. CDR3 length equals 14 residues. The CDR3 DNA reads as TGTGCCAGCAGCCTGAGGACAGGGGCGAATGAGCAGTTCTTC. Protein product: CASSLRTGANEQFF.

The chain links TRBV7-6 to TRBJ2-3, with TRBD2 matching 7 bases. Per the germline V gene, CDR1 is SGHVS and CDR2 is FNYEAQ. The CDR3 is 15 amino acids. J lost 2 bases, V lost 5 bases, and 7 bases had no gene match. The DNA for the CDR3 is TGTGCCAGCAGCCCTAGCGGAGCTAACACAGATACGCAGTATTTT. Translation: CASSPSGANTDTQYF.

The CDR3 sequence is CASSQLAGVRGEQFF. The CDR3 nucleotides read TGCGCCAGCAGCCAACTAGCGGGAGTGAGGGGTGAGCAGTTCTTC. The chain couples TRBV4-1 to TRBJ2-1; 10 bases line up with TRBD2. The CDR3 contains 15 residues. Germline V gives CDR1 MGHRA, CDR2 YSYEKL. V was clipped by 2 bases and J by 9 bases; unmatched bases: 7.

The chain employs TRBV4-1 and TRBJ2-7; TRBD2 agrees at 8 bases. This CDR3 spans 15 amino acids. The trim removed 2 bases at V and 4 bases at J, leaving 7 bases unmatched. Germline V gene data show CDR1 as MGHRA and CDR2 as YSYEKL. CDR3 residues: CASSQSGTRNYEQYF. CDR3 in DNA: TGCGCCAGCAGCCAATCCGGGACTAGGAATTACGAGCAGTACTTC.

CDR3 residues: CASRTELNTEAFF. CDR3 DNA: TGTGCCAGCCGGACCGAGTTGAACACTGAAGCTTTCTTT. The V gene is TRBV2, the J gene TRBJ1-1; D is unresolved. Trimming stripped 8 bases from V and 0 bases from J, with 10 bases between. CDR1 and CDR2 from the germline V gene are SNHLY and FYNNEI. This CDR3 region has 13 residues.

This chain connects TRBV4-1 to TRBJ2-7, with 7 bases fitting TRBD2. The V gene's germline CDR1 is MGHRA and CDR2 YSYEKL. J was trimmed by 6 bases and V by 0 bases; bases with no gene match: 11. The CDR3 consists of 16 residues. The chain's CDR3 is CASSQDRAHREVEQYF. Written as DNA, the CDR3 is TGCGCCAGCAGCCAAGATCGAGCACACCGGGAGGTCGAGCAGTACTTC.

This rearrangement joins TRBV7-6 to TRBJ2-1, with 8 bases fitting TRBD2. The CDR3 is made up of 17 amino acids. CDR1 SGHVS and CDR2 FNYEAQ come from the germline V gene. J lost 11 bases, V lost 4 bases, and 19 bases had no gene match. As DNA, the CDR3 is TGTGCCAGCAGCTCGAACCAAGCGGGGGCATATACAATGAAGCAGTTCTTC. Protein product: CASSSNQAGAYTMKQFF.

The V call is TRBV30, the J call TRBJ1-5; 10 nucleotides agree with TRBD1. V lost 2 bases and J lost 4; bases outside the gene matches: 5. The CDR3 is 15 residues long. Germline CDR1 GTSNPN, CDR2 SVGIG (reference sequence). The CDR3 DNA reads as TGTGCCTGGAGTCTTGGACAGGGGGGTAATCAGCCCCAGCATTTT. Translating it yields CAWSLGQGGNQPQHF.

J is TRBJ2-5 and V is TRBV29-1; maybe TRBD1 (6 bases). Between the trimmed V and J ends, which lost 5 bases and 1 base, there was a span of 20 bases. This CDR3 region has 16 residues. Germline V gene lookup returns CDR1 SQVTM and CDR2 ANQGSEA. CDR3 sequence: CSVQNLFGQFQETQYF. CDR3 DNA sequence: TGCAGCGTTCAAAACCTCTTCGGACAGTTCCAAGAGACCCAGTACTTC.

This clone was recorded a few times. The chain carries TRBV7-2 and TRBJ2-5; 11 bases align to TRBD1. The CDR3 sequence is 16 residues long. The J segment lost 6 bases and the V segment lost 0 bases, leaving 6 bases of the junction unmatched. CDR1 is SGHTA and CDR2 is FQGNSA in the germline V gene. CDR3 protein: CASSLAQGTGGKTQYF. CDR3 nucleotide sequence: TGTGCCAGCAGCTTAGCGCAGGGGACAGGGGGAAAGACCCAGTACTTC.

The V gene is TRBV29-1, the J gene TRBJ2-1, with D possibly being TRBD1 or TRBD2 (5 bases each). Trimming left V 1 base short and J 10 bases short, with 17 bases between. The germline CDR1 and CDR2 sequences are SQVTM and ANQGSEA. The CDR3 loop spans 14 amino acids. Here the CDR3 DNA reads TGCAGCGTTGAAGCCGCCTCATGGGACCTCGAGCAGTTCTTC. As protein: CSVEAASWDLEQFF.

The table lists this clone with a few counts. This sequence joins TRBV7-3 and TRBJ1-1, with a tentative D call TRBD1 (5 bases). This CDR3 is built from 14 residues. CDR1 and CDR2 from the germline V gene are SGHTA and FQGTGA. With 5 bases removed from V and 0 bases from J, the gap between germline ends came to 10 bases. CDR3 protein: CASSAQGLNTEAFF. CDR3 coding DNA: TGTGCCAGCAGCGCCCAGGGATTGAACACTGAAGCTTTCTTT.

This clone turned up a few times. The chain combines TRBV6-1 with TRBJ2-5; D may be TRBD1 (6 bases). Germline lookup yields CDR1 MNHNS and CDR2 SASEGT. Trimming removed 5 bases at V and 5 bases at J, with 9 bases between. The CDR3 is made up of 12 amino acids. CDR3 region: CASSNRVETQYF. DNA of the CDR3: TGTGCCAGCAGTAACAGGGTTGAGACCCAGTACTTC.

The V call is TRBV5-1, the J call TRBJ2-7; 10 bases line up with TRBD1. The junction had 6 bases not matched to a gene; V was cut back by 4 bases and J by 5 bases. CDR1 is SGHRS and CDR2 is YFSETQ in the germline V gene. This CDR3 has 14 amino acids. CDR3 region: CASSPGQGSHEQYF. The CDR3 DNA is TGCGCCAGCAGCCCGGGACAGGGGAGCCACGAGCAGTACTTC. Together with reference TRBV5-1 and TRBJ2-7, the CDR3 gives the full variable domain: KAGVTQTPRYLIKTRGQQVTLSCSPISGHRSVSWYQQTPGQGLQFLFEYFSETQRNKGNFPGRFSGRQFSNSRSEMNVSTLELGDSALYLCASSPGQGSHEQYFGPGTRLTVT.

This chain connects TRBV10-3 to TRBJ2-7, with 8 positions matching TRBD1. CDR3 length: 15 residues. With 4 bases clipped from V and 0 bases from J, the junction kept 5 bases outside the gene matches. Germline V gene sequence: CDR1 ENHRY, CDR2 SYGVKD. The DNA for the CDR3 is TGTGCCATCAGTGGACAGGGGCTGAGCTCCTACGAGCAGTACTTC. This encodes CAISGQGLSSYEQYF.

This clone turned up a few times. This chain's CDR3 is CASSLTGGFGNTIYF. The CDR3, as DNA: TGTGCCAGCAGCCTCACTGGGGGGTTTGGAAACACCATATATTTT. The gene calls are TRBV27 and TRBJ1-3; weak D call: TRBD1 (5 bases). CDR1 and CDR2 from the germline V gene are MNHEY and SMNVEV (reference sequence). CDR3 length equals 15 residues. V lost 6 bases and J 3 bases, leaving 15 bases between the germline ends.

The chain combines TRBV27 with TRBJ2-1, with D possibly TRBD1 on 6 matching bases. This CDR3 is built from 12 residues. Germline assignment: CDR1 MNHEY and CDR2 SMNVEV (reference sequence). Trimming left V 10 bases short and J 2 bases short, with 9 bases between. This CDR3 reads CAIGQTYNEQFF. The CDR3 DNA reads TGTGCCATAGGACAGACCTACAATGAGCAGTTCTTC.

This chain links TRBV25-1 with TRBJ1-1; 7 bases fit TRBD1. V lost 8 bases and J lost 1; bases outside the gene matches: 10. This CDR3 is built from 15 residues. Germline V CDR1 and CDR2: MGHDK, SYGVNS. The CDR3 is CASAPRTGRNTEAFF. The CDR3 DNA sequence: TGTGCCAGCGCTCCTCGGACAGGCAGGAACACTGAAGCTTTCTTT.

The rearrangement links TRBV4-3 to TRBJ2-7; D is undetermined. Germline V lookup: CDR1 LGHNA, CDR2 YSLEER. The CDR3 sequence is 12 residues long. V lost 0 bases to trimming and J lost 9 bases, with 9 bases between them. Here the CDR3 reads CASSQEVGLQYF. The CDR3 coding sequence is TGCGCCAGCAGCCAAGAAGTCGGTTTGCAGTACTTC.

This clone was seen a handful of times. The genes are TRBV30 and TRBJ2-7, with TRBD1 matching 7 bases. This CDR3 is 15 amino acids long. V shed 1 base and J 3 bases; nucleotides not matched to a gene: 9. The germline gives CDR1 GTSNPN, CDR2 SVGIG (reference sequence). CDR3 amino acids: CAWSAIGTVDYEQYF. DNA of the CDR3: TGTGCCTGGAGTGCCATAGGGACAGTCGACTACGAGCAGTACTTC.

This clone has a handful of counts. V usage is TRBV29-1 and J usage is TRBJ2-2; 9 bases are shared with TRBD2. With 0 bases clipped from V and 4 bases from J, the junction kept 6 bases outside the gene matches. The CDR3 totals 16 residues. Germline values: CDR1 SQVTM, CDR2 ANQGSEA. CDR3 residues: CSVEDRSGRPTGELFF. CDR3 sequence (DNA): TGCAGCGTTGAAGATCGAAGCGGGAGGCCCACCGGGGAGCTGTTTTTT.